This TCR beta chain was sequenced during a study of T cell repertoires in cytomegalovirus infection (dated by TCRdb to about 2019). About the investigation overall: The HLA type of each donor mattered for the analysis, because public TCR beta signatures pointed to carriage of CMV infection along with the matching HLA type. Results and caveats for the whole study, not just this receptor: The ex vivo response was dominated by HLA-C-restricted CMV-specific TCR beta clonotypes, which also provided the single most frequent clonotype in two of eight donors. Carriers of CMV infection plus the relevant HLA type were discriminated by the cumulative frequency of public TCR beta family members in the study cohort and in an independent roughly 370-donor cohort.

The CDR3 covers 12 residues, taking in both the cysteine and the phenylalanine. Only the CDR3 region is kept as DNA, spanning 36 bases read in frame from base 1. CDR1 and CDR2 are drawn from the germline V gene: SGHDT, YYEEEE. The data were produced on an Illumina HiSeq 1500. TCRdb reprocessing: public reads trimmed at Q25 with fastp, clones called with MiXCR, in-frame beta chains kept. When rows share a CDR3 protein, they turn into one entry using the most common DNA and genes. Counted in this sample were around 450,000 distinct CDR3 sequences; about 33% of them appeared once. The ten largest clones add up to 12% to 15% of the sample. To note about this clonotype: There is no known antigen for this receptor. A junction boundary mismatches the germline segment, possibly from a read error.

The specimen sequenced was PBMCs. This receptor was identified in a human donor in good health (CMV status not recorded). Some clones in this sample may be carry-over from other donors' samples. The chain is assembled from TRBV5-6 and TRBJ2-7, and TRBD1 matches 10 of the central bases. The nucleotide sequence is given as TGTGCCAGCAGCTTGCGGCAGGGGACAGGGGACTTC. This encodes CASSLRQGTGDF.